The 25 T cell receptor beta chains given below trace back to one sample, sequenced in a study of HIV-infected patients and healthy controls. Whole blood was used without fractionation, so all unsorted peripheral T cells were included. cDNA was made from about 480 ng RNA using alpha and beta constant primers. Separate chain-specific third strand synthesis with multiplexing indices produced the alpha and beta libraries. TCRdb reprocessed the 5' RACE reads with MiXCR, giving one entry per CDR3 protein. The profile shows around 5,300 distinct CDR3 sequences, under 25% of them singletons. Here the sequenced sample was blood, taken before antiretroviral therapy. The receptor set was obtained from an adult with HIV infection.

Note on this clonotype: A read error is possible here, since a much larger clone lies one base away. This CDR3 is missing its conserved last phenylalanine or tryptophan, likely due to a read error. The J gene is TRBJ2-5, the V gene TRBV12-3 or TRBV12-4; D assignment may be TRBD1 or TRBD2 (5 bases each). The CDR3 covers 13 residues. V was cut by 7 bases and J by 5 bases, with 14 bases left in between. As DNA, the CDR3 is TGTGCCAGCACCCACCGAGGGGCCGAGACCCAGTACTTA. Protein product: CASTHRGAETQYL.

The table lists this clonotype with many counts. This sequence joins TRBV5-5 and TRBJ1-5, with D perhaps matching TRBD1 (5 bases). V shed 0 bases and J shed 1 base, with 8 bases lying between them. The CDR3 contains 15 residues. Looked up from germline, CDR1 is SGHKS and CDR2 is YYEKEE (reference sequence). The CDR3 DNA reads TGTGCCAGCAGCTTGGCGCCAGGGAGCAATCAGCCCCAGCATTTT. It specifies CASSLAPGSNQPQHF. The full variable domain, its missing parts supplied by reference TRBV5-5 and TRBJ1-5, is DAGVTQSPTHLIKTRGQQVTLRCSPISGHKSVSWYQQVLGQGPQFIFQYYEKEERGRGNFPDRFSARQFPNYSSELNVNALLLGDSALYLCASSLAPGSNQPQHFGDGTRLSIL.

This clonotype was observed many times. The chain combines TRBV19 with TRBJ1-6; 11 bases align to TRBD1. V lost 6 bases to trimming and J lost 9 bases; unmatched junction nucleotides: 7. This CDR3 region has 15 residues. From germline, CDR1 is LNHDA and CDR2 SQIVND (reference sequence). CDR3 loop: CASSAPGQGGSPLHF. DNA of the CDR3: TGTGCCAGTAGCGCTCCGGGACAGGGGGGTTCACCCCTCCACTTT. Complete variable domain (other parts from reference TRBV19 and TRBJ1-6): DGGITQSPKYLFRKEGQNVTLSCEQNLNHDAMYWYRQDPGQGLRLIYYSQIVNDFQKGDIAEGYSVSREKKESFPLTVTSAQKNPTAFYLCASSAPGQGGSPLHFGNGTRLTVT.

This clonotype occurred many times. The chain is built from TRBV7-9 and TRBJ2-7; TRBD1 matches at 11 bases. With V trimmed by 2 bases and J by 2 bases, 5 bases remained unmatched. This CDR3 is 16 amino acids long. Germline CDR1 SEHNR, CDR2 FQNEAQ (reference sequence). CDR3 bases: TGTGCCAGCAGCTTAATGTCGGGACAGGGGGCCTACGAGCAGTACTTC. This gives the protein CASSLMSGQGAYEQYF.

This rearrangement joins TRBV19 to TRBJ2-1, with D possibly TRBD2 on 6 matching bases. This CDR3 contains 16 residues. Germline V gene sequence: CDR1 LNHDA, CDR2 SQIVND (reference sequence). Trimming left V 5 bases short and J 10 bases short, with 24 bases between. The CDR3 protein is CASSPLVGLGWAEQFF. In nucleotides, the CDR3 is TGTGCCAGTAGTCCCCTTGTGGGACTGGGGTGGGCGGAGCAGTTCTTC.

The chain uses TRBV5-1 and TRBJ1-5, with 8 bases aligning to TRBD1. V dropped 4 bases and J dropped 5; count of bases not matched to a gene: 20. The CDR3 is made up of 19 amino acids. Germline assignment: CDR1 SGHRS and CDR2 YFSETQ. The CDR3 region has the DNA TGCGCCAGCAGCGAGGCTTGGATGGTCAGGGGGCGCCCGCATCAGCCCCAGCATTTT. It translates to CASSEAWMVRGRPHQPQHF.

This clonotype was recorded a few times. The rearrangement uses TRBV5-1 and TRBJ2-2; 7 nucleotides align to TRBD1. V was clipped by 2 bases and J by 1 base; unmatched bases: 2. Germline assignment: CDR1 SGHRS and CDR2 YFSETQ. The CDR3 loop spans 15 amino acids. The CDR3 loop is CASSLRTGNTGELFF. Written as DNA, the CDR3 is TGCGCCAGCAGCTTACGGACAGGGAACACCGGGGAGCTGTTTTTT.

This clonotype was counted ten times or more. The V and J genes are TRBV2 and TRBJ1-1; the D is unclear. V was trimmed by 3 bases and J by 4 bases, leaving 15 bases between them. This CDR3 region has 15 residues. CDR1 SNHLY and CDR2 FYNNEI come from the germline V gene. The CDR3 spells CASSDQEGSGTEAFF. The CDR3 nucleotides read TGTGCCAGCAGTGATCAGGAGGGATCGGGCACTGAAGCTTTCTTT. Variable domain in full (rest from reference TRBV2 and TRBJ1-1): EPEVTQTPSHQVTQMGQEVILRCVPISNHLYFYWYRQILGQKVEFLVSFYNNEISEKSEIFDDQFSVERPDGSNFTLKIRSTKLEDSAMYFCASSDQEGSGTEAFFGQGTRLTVV.

As regards this clonotype: A much larger clone sits a single nucleotide away, making a read error possible. The V and J genes are TRBV18 and TRBJ1-4; D remains unclear. Germline V gene data show CDR1 as KGHSH and CDR2 as LQKENI. This CDR3 has 16 amino acids. V lost 2 bases to trimming and J lost 5 bases, with 15 bases between them. As DNA, the CDR3 is TGTGCCAGCTCACCATTAGCAGCCCGGGAGAATGAAAAACTGTTTTTT. It encodes CASSPLAARENEKLFF.

The chain carries TRBV19 and TRBJ2-1; perhaps TRBD1 as D (5 bases). V was shortened by 1 base and J by 8 bases, with 12 bases between the two germline ends. The CDR3 is 14 residues long. CDR1 is LNHDA and CDR2 is SQIVND in the germline V gene (reference sequence). Written as DNA, the CDR3 is TGTGCCAGTAGTATAGGCCTCCCACAGGATGAGCAGTTCTTC. It translates to CASSIGLPQDEQFF.

The V gene is TRBV5-1, the J gene TRBJ2-7, with a tentative D call TRBD1 (6 bases). V was trimmed by 6 bases and J by 0 bases, leaving 13 bases between them. Germline V CDR1 and CDR2: SGHRS, YFSETQ. The CDR3 has 14 amino acids. The CDR3 loop is CASTQDSYSYEQYF. CDR3 nucleotides: TGCGCCAGCACCCAGGACAGCTACTCCTACGAGCAGTACTTC.

The chain carries TRBV7-9 and TRBJ1-5; D uncertain. Germline loops: CDR1 SEHNR, CDR2 FQNEAQ (reference sequence). Deletions cut 7 bases from V and 0 bases from J, with 13 bases between. CDR3 length: 15 amino acids. CDR3 nucleotide sequence: TGTGCCAGCACCTATACGGGAGATAGCAATCAGCCCCAGCATTTT. The encoded protein is CASTYTGDSNQPQHF.

This clonotype was recorded only once. This chain links TRBV3-1 with TRBJ1-4; D unclear. Trimming shortened V by 1 base and J by 7 bases, and 22 bases separated the two germline ends. The germline V gene encodes CDR1 LGHDT and CDR2 YNNKEL (reference sequence). The CDR3 spans 18 residues. CDR3: CASSQVDPILLLSEKLFF. Written as DNA, the CDR3 is TGTGCCAGCAGCCAAGTGGACCCGATCCTTCTCCTTAGTGAAAAACTGTTTTTT.

By proportion, this clonotype is medium-sized (0.01 to 0.1%). CDR3 coding DNA: TGTGCCAGCAGTTTCAGTCCCCGGGGAAATGGCTACACCTTC. Translation: CASSFSPRGNGYTF. The V call is TRBV6-5, the J call TRBJ1-2; no firm D call. V gave up 4 bases and J gave up 6 bases, with 15 bases separating them. Germline V gives CDR1 MNHEY, CDR2 SVGAGI. The CDR3 sequence is 14 residues long.

V and J are TRBV11-2 and TRBJ2-1; 7 nucleotides match TRBD2. Germline V gene data show CDR1 as SGHAT and CDR2 as FQNNGV. V gave up 1 base and J gave up 2 bases; unmatched junction bases: 2. The CDR3 has 15 residues. CDR3 amino acids: CASSLALAAYNEQFF. CDR3 coding DNA: TGTGCCAGCAGCTTAGCCCTAGCGGCCTACAATGAGCAGTTCTTC.

This clonotype was seen more than once but under ten times. The J gene is TRBJ1-1, the V gene TRBV7-6, with a tentative D call TRBD1 (6 bases). The CDR3 is made up of 19 amino acids. CDR1 and CDR2 (germline): SGHVS, FNYEAQ. The V gene lost 0 bases and the J gene lost 6 bases, with 26 bases spanning the gap. This CDR3 reads CASSLARGLGLQGGSEAFF. The DNA of the CDR3 is TGTGCCAGCAGCTTAGCGAGGGGTTTGGGTTTACAGGGTGGCTCTGAAGCTTTCTTT.

For this clonotype: This may stem from a read error, because a much larger clone lies one nucleotide away. The chain recombines TRBV5-5 with TRBJ2-7; D perhaps matches TRBD2 (6 bases). The CDR3 is 14 residues long. Germline loops: CDR1 SGHKS, CDR2 YYEKEE (reference sequence). Trimming shortened V by 4 bases and J by 6 bases, and 17 bases separated the two germline ends. The CDR3 DNA follows: TGTGCCAGCAGCCCAGCGGGCCATATTCTCGAGCAGTACTTC. It translates to CASSPAGHILEQYF. The full variable domain, rest sourced from reference TRBV5-5 and TRBJ2-7, is DAGVTQSPTHLIKTRGQQVTLRCSPISGHKSVSWYQQVLGQGPQFIFQYYEKEERGRGNFPDRFSARQFPNYSSELNVNALLLGDSALYLCASSPAGHILEQYFGPGTRLTVT.

This clonotype occurred once. A junction boundary mismatches the germline segment, possibly from a read error. This sequence joins TRBV19 and TRBJ1-2, with D hard to call. Germline-derived CDR1 and CDR2 are LNHDA and SQIVND (reference sequence). This CDR3 has 14 amino acids. The CDR3 protein is CDSSLFRPSSGYTF. The CDR3 nucleotides are TGTGACAGTAGTCTATTTCGGCCCTCGAGTGGATACACCTTC.

This clonotype was found a few times. The chain combines TRBV30 with TRBJ2-7; TRBD1 aligns across 10 bases. Germline V gene lookup returns CDR1 GTSNPN and CDR2 SVGIG (reference sequence). CDR3 length equals 16 residues. V shed 0 bases, J shed 1 base, and the junction held 6 bases outside the gene matches. CDR3 sequence (DNA): TGTGCCTGGAGTGTAGGAAGGGGACAGGGGTCCTACGAGCAGTACTTC. It is translated as CAWSVGRGQGSYEQYF.

This clonotype has at least ten counts. V and J are TRBV7-8 and TRBJ2-7; D uncertain. CDR1 is SGHVS and CDR2 is FQNEAQ in the germline V gene. The V gene lost 1 base and the J gene lost 1 base, with 8 bases spanning the gap. There are 14 residues in the CDR3. CDR3 amino acids: CASSLEHSSYEQYF. The CDR3 region has the DNA TGTGCCAGCAGCTTAGAGCACAGTTCCTACGAGCAGTACTTC.

Points on this clonotype: A much larger clone is a single base away; this may be a read error. The rearrangement joins TRBV6-2 or TRBV6-3 to TRBJ2-2; the D is unclear. The germline CDR1 and CDR2 sequences are MNHEY and SVGEGT. There are 14 residues in the CDR3. The CDR3 region is CASSYYPNTWELFF. In nucleotides, the CDR3 is TGTGCCAGCAGTTACTATCCGAACACCTGGGAGCTGTTTTTT.

This clonotype has ten or more counts. The chain is built from TRBV24-1 and TRBJ2-3; 9 positions agree with TRBD2. This CDR3 comprises 15 residues. V shed 5 bases, J shed 4 bases, and the junction held 6 bases outside the gene matches. From germline, CDR1 is KGHDR and CDR2 SFDVKD. For the CDR3, the DNA is TGTGCCACCAGTGTTGGGGCTAGCGGGGCAGATACGCAGTATTTT. This codes for CATSVGASGADTQYF.

This clonotype was counted at least ten times. V usage is TRBV24-1 and J usage is TRBJ1-1, with 7 bases matching TRBD1. This CDR3 has 13 residues. V was pared by 3 bases and J by 5 bases, with 2 bases of the junction left unmatched. Germline V gene data show CDR1 as KGHDR and CDR2 as SFDVKD. CDR3 residues: CATSDLQGTEAFF. CDR3 coding DNA: TGTGCCACCAGTGATCTACAGGGGACTGAAGCTTTCTTT.

In its sample, this clonotype was seen a few times. This may arise from a read error, as a much more abundant clone is one base away. The genes are TRBV3-1 and TRBJ2-7; D may be TRBD1 (6 bases). Germline V gives CDR1 LGHDT, CDR2 YNNKEL (reference sequence). CDR3 length: 16 amino acids. In nucleotides, the CDR3 is TGTGACAGCAGCCAGGGGTGGTTGCGACCAATTTACGAGCAGTACTTC. Amino acid sequence: CDSSQGWLRPIYEQYF.

Points on this clonotype: Just one base apart from a much larger clone, this may be a read error. The chain recombines TRBV6-2 or TRBV6-3 with TRBJ2-7; perhaps D is TRBD1 or TRBD2 (6 bases each). The CDR3 length is 14 residues. Trimming stripped 3 bases from V and 9 bases from J, with 18 bases between. The germline gives CDR1 MNHEY, CDR2 SVGEGT. For the CDR3, the DNA is TGTGCCAGCAGTTATGGGCTGGGGGGCAACGGGCAGTACTTC. Translated, it gives CASSYGLGGNGQYF.